The clone carrying this T cell receptor beta chain was counted only a few times. Its antigen remains unknown. The CDR3 does not end in the conserved phenylalanine or tryptophan, so this is likely a read error. V was pared by 3 bases and J by 4 bases, with 12 bases between. The CDR3 runs to 14 residues. CDR1 and CDR2 (germline): DFQATT, SNEGSKA (reference sequence). The record originates from a study of tumor and adjacent non-tumor tissue in lung cancer. Background on the study: The patients, around 11 men and a few women, were 31 to 76 with stage I to III disease.

Three rounds of nested PCR, following a modified ARM-PCR protocol, produced the TCRbeta library. TCRdb reprocessed the multiplex PCR reads with MiXCR, giving one entry per CDR3 protein. The sample shows fewer than 45,000 distinct CDR3 sequences, roughly two thirds of them seen only once. The template was RNA from unsorted bulk tissue. The normal lung tissue was taken more than 3 cm from the tumor edge. Study-level findings and limits: Compared with tumor, normal lung showed significantly lower TCR diversity.

The V call is TRBV20-1, the J call TRBJ2-2, with D unclear. The material sequenced was distant non-tumor lung tissue. The TCR comes from a woman aged 40-49 years with non-small cell lung cancer. CDR3 sequence: CSASSPSSTGELFL. The CDR3 nucleotides are TGCAGTGCTAGCTCACCCTCGAGCACCGGGGAGCTGTTTCTT.